This T cell receptor beta chain is drawn from a study of beta chain features in type 1 diabetes. In germline, CDR1 is ENHRY, CDR2 SYGVKD. The CDR3 contains 14 residues. With V trimmed by 6 bases and J by 5 bases, 9 bases remained unmatched. Expressed TCRB transcripts were sequenced because the isolated RNA had all been reverse transcribed beforehand. The table came from immunoSEQ multiplex PCR; TCRdb's copy has only in-frame clones and leaves some out. Counted here are 130,000 to 150,000 clones, around 50% occurring once; the ten biggest clones make up over 0.4%. The V gene is TRBV10-3, the J gene TRBJ1-2, with 7 bases lining up with TRBD1. This clonotype originated in a man aged 18-30 years in good health. The sample taken for sequencing was Tregs from blood. CDR3 in DNA: TGTGCCATCAGCAAACCAGACAGGGATTATGGCTACACCTTC. This encodes CAISKPDRDYGYTF.